This T cell receptor (beta chain) appears in the sequencing data of a study of blood T cell repertoires in COVID-19. There are a few counts of this clone. Under the authors' procedure: Cell counts per sample came from amplifying reference gene primers. This table comes from immunoSEQ multiplex PCR, and its TCRdb copy is limited to in-frame clones, with some not included. From that table come the V and J calls and clone size; the DNA was used to work out D and trimming. The data contain 300,000 to 400,000 clones, 85% to 90% of them seen just once; the ten biggest clones take up 0.95% to 1%. Cohorts were determined from participant-reported clinical history. The TCR sequence derives from a woman aged 25 to 39 with acute COVID-19. The sequencing input was PBMCs or T cells enriched from blood (not recorded which).

CDR3 sequence reads: CASSFGSNQPQHF. Written as DNA, the CDR3 is TGTGCCAGCAGTTTCGGTAGCAATCAGCCCCAGCATTTT. V is TRBV28 and J is TRBJ1-5, with no clear D. Between the trimmed V and J ends, which lost 3 bases and 0 bases, there was a span of 3 bases. Germline V gene data show CDR1 as MDHEN and CDR2 as SYDVKM. The CDR3 is 13 amino acids.